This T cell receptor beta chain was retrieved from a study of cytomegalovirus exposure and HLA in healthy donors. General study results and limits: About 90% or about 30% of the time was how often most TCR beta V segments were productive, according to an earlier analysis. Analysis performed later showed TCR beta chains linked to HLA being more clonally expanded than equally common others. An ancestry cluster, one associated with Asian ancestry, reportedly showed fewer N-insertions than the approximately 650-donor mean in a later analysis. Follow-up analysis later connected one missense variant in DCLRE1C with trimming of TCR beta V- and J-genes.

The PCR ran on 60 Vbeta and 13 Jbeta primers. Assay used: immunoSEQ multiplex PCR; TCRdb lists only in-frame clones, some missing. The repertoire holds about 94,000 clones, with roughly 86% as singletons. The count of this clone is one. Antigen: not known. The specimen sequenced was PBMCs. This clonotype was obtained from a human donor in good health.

The CDR3 loop reads CASSYTPNRGNTGELFF. CDR3 bases: TGTGCCAGCAGCTACACACCCAACAGGGGGAACACCGGGGAGCTGTTTTTT. The chain recombines TRBV7-8 with TRBJ2-2; 7 positions agree with TRBD1. The germline V gene encodes CDR1 SGHVS and CDR2 FQNEAQ. This CDR3 contains 17 residues. The V and J ends lost 4 bases and 1 base, in that order; junction bases with no gene match: 9.